This TCR beta chain is drawn from a study of cytomegalovirus exposure and HLA in healthy donors. The PCR contained 60 Vbeta and 13 Jbeta primers. Clones were sequenced by immunoSEQ multiplex PCR, and TCRdb holds only the in-frame ones, with some missing. The sample has about 100,000 clones, around 75% seen once. The sample comprised PBMCs. The clonotype originates from a woman aged 18-35 years in good health and CMV-seropositive.

The CDR3 is CASSLSGGSSYNEQFF. The CDR3 DNA reads as TGTGCCAGCAGTTTATCAGGCGGGAGCTCCTACAATGAGCAGTTCTTC. The V call is TRBV27, the J call TRBJ2-1, with TRBD2 identical over 7 bases. The CDR3 spans 16 residues. Trimming cost V 0 bases and J 0 bases; bases outside gene matches: 2. CDR1 and CDR2 (germline): MNHEY, SMNVEV (reference sequence).